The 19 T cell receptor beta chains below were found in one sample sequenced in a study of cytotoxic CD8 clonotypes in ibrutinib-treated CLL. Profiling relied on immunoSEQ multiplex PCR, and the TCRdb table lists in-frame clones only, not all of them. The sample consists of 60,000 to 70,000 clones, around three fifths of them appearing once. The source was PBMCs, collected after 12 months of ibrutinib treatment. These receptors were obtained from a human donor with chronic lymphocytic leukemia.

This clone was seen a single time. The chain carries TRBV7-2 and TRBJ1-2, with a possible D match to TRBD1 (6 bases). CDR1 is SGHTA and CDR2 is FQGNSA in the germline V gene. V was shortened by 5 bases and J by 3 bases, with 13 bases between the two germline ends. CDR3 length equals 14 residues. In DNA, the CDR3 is TGTGCCAGCAGCCCGTTGGGGGGCCACTATGGCTACACCTTC. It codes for CASSPLGGHYGYTF.

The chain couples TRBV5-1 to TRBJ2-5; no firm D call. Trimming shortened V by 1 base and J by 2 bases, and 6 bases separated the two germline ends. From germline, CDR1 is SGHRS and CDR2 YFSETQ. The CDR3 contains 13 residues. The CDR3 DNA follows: TGCGCCAGCAGCTTGCTGGGTCAAGAGACCCAGTACTTC. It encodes CASSLLGQETQYF.

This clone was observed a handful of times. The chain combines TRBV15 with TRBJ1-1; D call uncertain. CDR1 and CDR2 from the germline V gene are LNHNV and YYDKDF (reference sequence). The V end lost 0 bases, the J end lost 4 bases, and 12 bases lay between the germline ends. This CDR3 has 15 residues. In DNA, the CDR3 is TGTGCCACCAGCAGAGATCTTACGGGCCTCACTGAAGCTTTCTTT. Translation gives CATSRDLTGLTEAFF.

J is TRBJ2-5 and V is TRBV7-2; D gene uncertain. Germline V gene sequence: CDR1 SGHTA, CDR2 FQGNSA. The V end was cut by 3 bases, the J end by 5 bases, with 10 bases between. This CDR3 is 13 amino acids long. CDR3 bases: TGTGCCAGCAGCTTCCCAGTGGTGGAGACCCAGTACTTC. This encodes CASSFPVVETQYF.

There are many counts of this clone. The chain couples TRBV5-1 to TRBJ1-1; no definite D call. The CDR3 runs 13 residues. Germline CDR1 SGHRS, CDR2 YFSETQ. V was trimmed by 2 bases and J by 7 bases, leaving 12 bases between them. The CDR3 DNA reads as TGCGCCAGCAGCTTTAGACGCCCGGTTGAAGCTTTCTTT. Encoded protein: CASSFRRPVEAFF.

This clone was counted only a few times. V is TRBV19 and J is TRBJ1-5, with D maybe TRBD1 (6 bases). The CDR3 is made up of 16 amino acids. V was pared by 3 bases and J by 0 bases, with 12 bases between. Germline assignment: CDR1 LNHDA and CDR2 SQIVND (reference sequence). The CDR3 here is CASSMRGGHSNQPQHF. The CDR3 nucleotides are TGTGCCAGTAGTATGAGGGGGGGCCATAGCAATCAGCCCCAGCATTTT.

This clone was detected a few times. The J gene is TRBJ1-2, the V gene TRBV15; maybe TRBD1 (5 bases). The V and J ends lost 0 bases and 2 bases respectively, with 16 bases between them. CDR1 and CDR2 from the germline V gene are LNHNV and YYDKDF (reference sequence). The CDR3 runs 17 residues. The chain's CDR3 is CATSRDIAWGDNYGYTF. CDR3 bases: TGTGCCACCAGCAGAGATATAGCATGGGGGGACAACTATGGCTACACCTTC.

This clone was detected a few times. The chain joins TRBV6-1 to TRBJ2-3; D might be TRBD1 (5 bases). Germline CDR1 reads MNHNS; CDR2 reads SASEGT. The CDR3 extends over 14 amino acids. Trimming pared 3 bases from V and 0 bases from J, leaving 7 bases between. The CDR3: CASSEDTSTDTQYF. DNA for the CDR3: TGTGCCAGCAGTGAGGACACTAGCACAGATACGCAGTATTTT.

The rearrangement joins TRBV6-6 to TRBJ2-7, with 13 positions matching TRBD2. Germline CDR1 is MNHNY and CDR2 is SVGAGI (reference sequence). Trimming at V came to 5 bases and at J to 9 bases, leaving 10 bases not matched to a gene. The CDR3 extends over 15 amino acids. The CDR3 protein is CASSPGLAGEGVQYF. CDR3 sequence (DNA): TGTGCCAGCAGTCCAGGACTAGCGGGAGAGGGGGTGCAGTACTTC.

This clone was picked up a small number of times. The CDR3 loop is CASSGRTRQETQYF. CDR3 nucleotides: TGTGCCAGCAGCGGCAGGACTAGACAAGAGACCCAGTACTTC. J is TRBJ2-5 and V is TRBV5-6; 7 positions agree with TRBD2. J gave up 2 bases and V 4 bases, and 5 bases lay outside the gene matches. Germline CDR1 SGHDT, CDR2 YYEEEE. CDR3 size: 14 residues.

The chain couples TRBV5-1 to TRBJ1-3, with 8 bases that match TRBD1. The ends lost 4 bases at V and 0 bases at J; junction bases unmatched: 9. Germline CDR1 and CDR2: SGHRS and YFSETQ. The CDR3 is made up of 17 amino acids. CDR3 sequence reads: CASSRTLTGGSGNTIYF. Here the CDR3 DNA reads TGCGCCAGCAGCCGGACCCTTACAGGGGGCTCTGGAAACACCATATATTTT.

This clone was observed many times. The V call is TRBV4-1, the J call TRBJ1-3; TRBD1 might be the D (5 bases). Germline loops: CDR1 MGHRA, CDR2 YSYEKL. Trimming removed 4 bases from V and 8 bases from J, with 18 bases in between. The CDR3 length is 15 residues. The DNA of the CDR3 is TGCGCCAGCAGCCTCCAGAGCAGGGTTGCGGACACCATATATTTT. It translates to CASSLQSRVADTIYF.

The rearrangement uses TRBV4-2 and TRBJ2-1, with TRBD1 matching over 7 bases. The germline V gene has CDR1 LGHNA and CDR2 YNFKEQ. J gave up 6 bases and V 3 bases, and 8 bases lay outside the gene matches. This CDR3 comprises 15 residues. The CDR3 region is CASSQPTGTRNEQFF. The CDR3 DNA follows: TGTGCCAGCAGCCAGCCGACAGGGACCCGCAATGAGCAGTTCTTC.

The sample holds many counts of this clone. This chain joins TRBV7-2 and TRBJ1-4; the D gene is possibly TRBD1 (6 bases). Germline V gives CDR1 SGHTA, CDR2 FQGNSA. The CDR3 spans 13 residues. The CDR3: CAGGGGPNEKLFF. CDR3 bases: TGTGCTGGGGGCGGGGGACCCAATGAAAAACTGTTTTTT.

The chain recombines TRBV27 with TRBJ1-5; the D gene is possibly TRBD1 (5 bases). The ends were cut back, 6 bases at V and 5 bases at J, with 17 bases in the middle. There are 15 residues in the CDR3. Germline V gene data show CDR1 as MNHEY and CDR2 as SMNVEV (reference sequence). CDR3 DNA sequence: TGTGCCAGCAGGGCGGGACGGCTCCCTGATCAGCCCCAGCATTTT. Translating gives CASRAGRLPDQPQHF.

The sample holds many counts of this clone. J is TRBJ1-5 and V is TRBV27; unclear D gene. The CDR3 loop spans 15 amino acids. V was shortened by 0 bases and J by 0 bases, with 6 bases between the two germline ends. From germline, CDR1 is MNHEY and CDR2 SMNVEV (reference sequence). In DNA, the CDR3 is TGTGCCAGCAGTTTATCAGGTAGTAGCAATCAGCCCCAGCATTTT. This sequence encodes CASSLSGSSNQPQHF.

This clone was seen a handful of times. CDR3 sequence: CASSLDRGTDTQYF. Written as DNA, the CDR3 is TGTGCCAGCTCACTCGACAGGGGCACAGATACGCAGTATTTT. This chain uses TRBV18 with TRBJ2-3, with 7 bases lining up with TRBD1. Germline CDR1 KGHSH, CDR2 LQKENI. There are 14 residues in the CDR3. V shed 4 bases, J shed 1 base, and the junction held 2 bases outside the gene matches.

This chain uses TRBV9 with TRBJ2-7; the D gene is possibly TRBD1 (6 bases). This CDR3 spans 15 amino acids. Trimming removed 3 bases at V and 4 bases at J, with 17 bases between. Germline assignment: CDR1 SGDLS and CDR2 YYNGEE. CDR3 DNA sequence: TGTGCCAGCAGCGCTCAGGGGAGAGGGGAATACGAGCAGTACTTC. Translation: CASSAQGRGEYEQYF.

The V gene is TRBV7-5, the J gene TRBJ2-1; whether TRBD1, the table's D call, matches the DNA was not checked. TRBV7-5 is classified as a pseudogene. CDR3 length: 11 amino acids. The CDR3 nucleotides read TGTGTCAGGCCCTCTGGGCATGAGCAGTTCTTC. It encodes CVRPSGHEQFF.